These 10 T cell receptor beta chains came from one sample sequenced in a study of cytomegalovirus exposure and HLA in healthy donors. In the PCR, 60 Vbeta and 13 Jbeta primers were used. Generated by immunoSEQ multiplex PCR, the TCRdb table keeps only in-frame clones and is missing some. The repertoire holds roughly 110,000 clones, with roughly 70% as singletons. Input material: PBMCs. Receptors were obtained from a male donor in good health and CMV-seropositive.

V is TRBV2 and J is TRBJ2-6; weak D call: TRBD1 (5 bases). This CDR3 spans 15 amino acids. V lost 6 bases and J lost 2, with 11 bases in between. Germline V gives CDR1 SNHLY, CDR2 FYNNEI. The CDR3 loop is CASSQDSTGANVLTF. Written as DNA, the CDR3 is TGTGCCAGCAGCCAAGACAGTACTGGGGCCAACGTCCTGACTTTC.

In nucleotides, the CDR3 is TGCAGCGTCCTCGATGGCCTTAATCAGCCCCAGCATTTT. Translation: CSVLDGLNQPQHF. The chain combines TRBV29-1 with TRBJ1-5; D remains ambiguous. The germline V gene has CDR1 SQVTM and CDR2 ANQGSEA. The CDR3 has 13 residues. With 6 bases removed from V and 4 bases from J, the gap between germline ends came to 13 bases. Based on the CDR3 plus reference TRBV29-1 and TRBJ1-5, the full variable domain is SAVISQKPSRDICQRGTSLTIQCQVDSQVTMMFWYRQQPGQSLTLIATANQGSEATYESGFVIDKFPISRPNLTFSTLTVSNMSPEDSSIYLCSVLDGLNQPQHFGDGTRLSIL.

The chain combines TRBV27 with TRBJ2-7; 8 bases agree with TRBD1. Germline V gives CDR1 MNHEY, CDR2 SMNVEV (reference sequence). The CDR3 has 14 residues. The ends lost 6 bases at V and 0 bases at J; junction bases unmatched: 4. CDR3 region: CASRNGQGSYEQYF. In DNA form, the CDR3 reads TGTGCCAGCAGGAATGGACAGGGCTCCTACGAGCAGTACTTC.

The V and J genes are TRBV7-9 and TRBJ2-7, with 7 bases aligning to TRBD2. The CDR3 covers 12 residues. The junction had 3 bases not matched to a gene; V was cut back by 3 bases and J by 7 bases. Per the germline V gene, CDR1 is SEHNR and CDR2 is FQNEAQ (reference sequence). Written as DNA, the CDR3 is TGTGCCAGCAGCTTCGCGGGGGTTGAGCAGTACTTC. The encoded protein is CASSFAGVEQYF.

The J gene is TRBJ2-7, the V gene TRBV7-9; TRBD2 matches at 10 bases. The CDR3 consists of 16 residues. With 3 bases clipped from V and 4 bases from J, the junction kept 9 bases outside the gene matches. CDR1 is SEHNR and CDR2 is FQNEAQ in the germline V gene (reference sequence). In DNA form, the CDR3 reads TGTGCCAGCAGCTTTACCTTAGCGGGAGGTGAATACGAGCAGTACTTC. Translated: CASSFTLAGGEYEQYF.

Only a few counts were recorded for this clone. The chain employs TRBV19 and TRBJ2-1, with 7 positions matching TRBD1. This CDR3 contains 15 residues. CDR1 is LNHDA, CDR2 SQIVND, per germline (reference sequence). The J segment lost 5 bases and the V segment lost 11 bases, leaving 15 bases of the junction unmatched. CDR3 bases: TGTGCCTCCCAAAGAAGACAGGGACAGAACAATGAGCAGTTCTTC. Translating gives CASQRRQGQNNEQFF. The full variable domain, in which reference TRBV19 and TRBJ2-1 provide the parts outside the CDR3, is DGGITQSPKYLFRKEGQNVTLSCEQNLNHDAMYWYRQDPGQGLRLIYYSQIVNDFQKGDIAEGYSVSREKKESFPLTVTSAQKNPTAFYLCASQRRQGQNNEQFFGPGTRLTVL.

This chain joins TRBV18 and TRBJ2-7, with D perhaps TRBD2 (6 bases). Between the trimmed V and J ends, which lost 3 bases and 7 bases, there was a span of 16 bases. Germline lookup yields CDR1 KGHSH and CDR2 LQKENI. This CDR3 comprises 14 residues. CDR3 bases: TGTGCCAGCTCACCCTCCGGGAGTTCTCGGGAGCAGTACTTC. Its protein product is CASSPSGSSREQYF.

The table lists this clone with a count of one. The chain couples TRBV19 to TRBJ2-7; perhaps TRBD2 as D (5 bases). Deletions cut 3 bases from V and 1 base from J, with 13 bases between. CDR1 is LNHDA, CDR2 SQIVND, per germline (reference sequence). The CDR3 totals 15 residues. CDR3 loop: CASSMEASRSYEQYF. DNA for the CDR3: TGTGCCAGTAGTATGGAGGCTAGCAGATCCTACGAGCAGTACTTC.

The chain carries TRBV4-2 and TRBJ2-7; 7 bases fit TRBD2. CDR3 size: 16 residues. Germline values: CDR1 LGHNA, CDR2 YNFKEQ. Trimming took 3 bases from V and 4 from J; bases not matched to a gene: 12. CDR3 amino acids: CASSHVSSGEPYEQYF. DNA for the CDR3: TGTGCCAGCAGCCACGTATCTAGCGGAGAACCTTACGAGCAGTACTTC.

This clone was seen once. The V call is TRBV2, the J call TRBJ2-2, with D tentatively TRBD1 (6 bases). The CDR3 has 16 amino acids. Germline-derived CDR1 and CDR2 are SNHLY and FYNNEI. Trimming took 5 bases from V and 2 from J, leaving 15 bases between them. CDR3 region: CASSLRGGLNTGELFF. The CDR3 nucleotides read TGTGCCAGCAGTTTACGTGGGGGCCTTAACACCGGGGAGCTGTTTTTT. Complete variable domain (other parts from reference TRBV2 and TRBJ2-2): EPEVTQTPSHQVTQMGQEVILRCVPISNHLYFYWYRQILGQKVEFLVSFYNNEISEKSEIFDDQFSVERPDGSNFTLKIRSTKLEDSAMYFCASSLRGGLNTGELFFGEGSRLTVL.